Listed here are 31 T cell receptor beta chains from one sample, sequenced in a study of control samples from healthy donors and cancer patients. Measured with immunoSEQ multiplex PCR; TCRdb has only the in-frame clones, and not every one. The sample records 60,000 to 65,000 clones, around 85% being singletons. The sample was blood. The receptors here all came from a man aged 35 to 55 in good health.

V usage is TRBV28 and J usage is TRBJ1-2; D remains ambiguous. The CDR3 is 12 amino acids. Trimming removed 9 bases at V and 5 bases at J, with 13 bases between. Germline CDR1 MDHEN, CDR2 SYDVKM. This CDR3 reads CASFTVAYGYTF. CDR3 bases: TGTGCCAGTTTTACGGTCGCTTATGGCTACACCTTC.

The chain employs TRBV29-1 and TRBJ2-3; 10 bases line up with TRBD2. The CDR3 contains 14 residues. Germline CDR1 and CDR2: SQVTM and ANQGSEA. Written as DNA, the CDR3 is TGCACCGTGCACCCCGGACTAGCGGCAGATACGCAGTATTTT. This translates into CTVHPGLAADTQYF.

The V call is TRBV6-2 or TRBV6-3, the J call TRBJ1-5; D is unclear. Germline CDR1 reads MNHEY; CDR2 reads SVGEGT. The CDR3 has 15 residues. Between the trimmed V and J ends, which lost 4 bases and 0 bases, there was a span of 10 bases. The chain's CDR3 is CASSWFWVSNQPQHF. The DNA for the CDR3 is TGTGCCAGCAGTTGGTTTTGGGTTAGCAATCAGCCCCAGCATTTT.

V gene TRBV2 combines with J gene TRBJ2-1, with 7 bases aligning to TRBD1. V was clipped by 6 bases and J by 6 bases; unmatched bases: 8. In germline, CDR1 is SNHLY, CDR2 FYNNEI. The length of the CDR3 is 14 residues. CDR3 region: CASRHDGTVNEQFF. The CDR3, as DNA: TGTGCCAGCAGGCATGATGGGACAGTCAATGAGCAGTTCTTC.

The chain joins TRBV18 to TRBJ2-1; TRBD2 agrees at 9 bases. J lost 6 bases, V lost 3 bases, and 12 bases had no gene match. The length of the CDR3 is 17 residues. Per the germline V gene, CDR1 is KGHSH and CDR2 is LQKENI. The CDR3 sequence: CASSPPSGRTRGNEQFF. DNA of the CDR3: TGTGCCAGCTCACCGCCGAGCGGGAGGACCCGCGGCAATGAGCAGTTCTTC.

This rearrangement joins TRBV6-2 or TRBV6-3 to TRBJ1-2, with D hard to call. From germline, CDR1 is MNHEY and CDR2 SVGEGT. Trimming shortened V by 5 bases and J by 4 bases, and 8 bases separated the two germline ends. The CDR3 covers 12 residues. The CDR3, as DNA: TGTGCCAGCAGTCCGGGTTCCTATGGCTACACCTTC. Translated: CASSPGSYGYTF.

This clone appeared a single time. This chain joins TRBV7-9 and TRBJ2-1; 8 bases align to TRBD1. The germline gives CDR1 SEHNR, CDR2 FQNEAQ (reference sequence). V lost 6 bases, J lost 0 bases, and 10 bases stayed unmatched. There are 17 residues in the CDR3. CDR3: CASRATGALSSYNEQFF. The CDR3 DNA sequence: TGTGCCAGCAGGGCGACAGGGGCGCTAAGCTCCTACAATGAGCAGTTCTTC. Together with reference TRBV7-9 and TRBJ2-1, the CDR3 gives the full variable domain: DTGVSQNPRHKITKRGQNVTFRCDPISEHNRLYWYRQTLGQGPEFLTYFQNEAQLEKSRLLSDRFSAERPKGSFSTLEIQRTEQGDSAMYLCASRATGALSSYNEQFFGPGTRLTVL.

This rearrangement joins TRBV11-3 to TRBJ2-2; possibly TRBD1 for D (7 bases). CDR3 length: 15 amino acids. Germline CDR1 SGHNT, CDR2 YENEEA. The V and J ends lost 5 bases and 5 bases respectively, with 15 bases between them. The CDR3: CASSPHRGGTGELFF. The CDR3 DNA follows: TGTGCCAGCAGCCCTCACAGGGGAGGAACCGGGGAGCTGTTTTTT.

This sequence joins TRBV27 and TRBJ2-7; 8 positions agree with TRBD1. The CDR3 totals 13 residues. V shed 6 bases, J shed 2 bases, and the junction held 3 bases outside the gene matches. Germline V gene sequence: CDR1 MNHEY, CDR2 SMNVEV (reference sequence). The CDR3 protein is CASSLQGAYEQYF. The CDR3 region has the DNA TGTGCCAGCAGCTTACAGGGGGCCTACGAGCAGTACTTC.

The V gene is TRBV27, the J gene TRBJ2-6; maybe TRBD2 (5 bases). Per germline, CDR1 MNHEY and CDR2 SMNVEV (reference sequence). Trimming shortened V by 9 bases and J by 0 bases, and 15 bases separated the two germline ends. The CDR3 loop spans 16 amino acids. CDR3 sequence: CASSLGLTSGANVLTF. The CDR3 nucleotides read TGTGCCAGTTCACTTGGACTGACCTCTGGGGCCAACGTCCTGACTTTC.

The CDR3 reads CASSRTASNYGYTF. The CDR3 coding sequence is TGTGCCAGCAGCCGAACAGCATCTAACTATGGCTACACCTTC. This chain links TRBV9 with TRBJ1-2; D ambiguous. Germline V gene sequence: CDR1 SGDLS, CDR2 YYNGEE. CDR3 size: 14 residues. V gave up 4 bases and J gave up 0 bases, with 10 bases separating them.

The DNA for the CDR3 is TGTGCCAGCAGCGTAGGGACTAGCGGACCCCAAGAGACCCAGTACTTC. It encodes CASSVGTSGPQETQYF. This chain connects TRBV9 to TRBJ2-5; 10 bases are shared with TRBD2. The junction had 3 bases not matched to a gene; V was cut back by 0 bases and J by 1 base. The CDR3 covers 16 residues. The V gene's germline CDR1 is SGDLS and CDR2 YYNGEE.

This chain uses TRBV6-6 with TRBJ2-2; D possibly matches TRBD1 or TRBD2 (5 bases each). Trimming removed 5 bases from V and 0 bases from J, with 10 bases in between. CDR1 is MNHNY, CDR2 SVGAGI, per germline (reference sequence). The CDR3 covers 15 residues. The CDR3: CASSRGTTNTGELFF. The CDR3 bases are TGTGCCAGCAGTCGTGGGACCACGAACACCGGGGAGCTGTTTTTT.

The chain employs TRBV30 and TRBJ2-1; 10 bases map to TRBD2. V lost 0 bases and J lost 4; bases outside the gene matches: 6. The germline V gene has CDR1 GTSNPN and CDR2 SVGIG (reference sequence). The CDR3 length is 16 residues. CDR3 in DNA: TGTGCCTGGAGTGTACCGGGACTAGCGAGTTACAATGAGCAGTTCTTC. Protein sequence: CAWSVPGLASYNEQFF.

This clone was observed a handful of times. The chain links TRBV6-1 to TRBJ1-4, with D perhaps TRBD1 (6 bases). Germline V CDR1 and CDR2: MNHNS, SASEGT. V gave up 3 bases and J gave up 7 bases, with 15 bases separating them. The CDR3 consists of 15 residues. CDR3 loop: CASSDQGHTPEKLFF. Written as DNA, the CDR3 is TGTGCCAGCAGTGATCAGGGGCACACCCCTGAAAAACTGTTTTTT.

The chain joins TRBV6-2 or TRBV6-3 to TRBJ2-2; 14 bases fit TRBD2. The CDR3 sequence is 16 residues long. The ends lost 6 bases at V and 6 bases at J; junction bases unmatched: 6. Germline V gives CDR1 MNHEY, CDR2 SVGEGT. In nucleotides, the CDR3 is TGTGCCAGCAGGCCTCCGGGACTAGCGGGAGCCGGGGAGCTGTTTTTT. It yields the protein CASRPPGLAGAGELFF.

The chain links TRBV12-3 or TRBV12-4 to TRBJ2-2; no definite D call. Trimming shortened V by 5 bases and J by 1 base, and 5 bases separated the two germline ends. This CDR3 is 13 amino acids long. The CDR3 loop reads CASSPRNTGELFF. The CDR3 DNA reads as TGTGCCAGCAGTCCCAGGAACACCGGGGAGCTGTTTTTT.

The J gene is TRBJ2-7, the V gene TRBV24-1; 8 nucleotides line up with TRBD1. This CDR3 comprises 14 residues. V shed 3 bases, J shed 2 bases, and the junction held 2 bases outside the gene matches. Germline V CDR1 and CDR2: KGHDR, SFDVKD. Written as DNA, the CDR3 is TGTGCCACCAGTGATACACAGGGGGCCTACGAGCAGTACTTC. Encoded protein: CATSDTQGAYEQYF.

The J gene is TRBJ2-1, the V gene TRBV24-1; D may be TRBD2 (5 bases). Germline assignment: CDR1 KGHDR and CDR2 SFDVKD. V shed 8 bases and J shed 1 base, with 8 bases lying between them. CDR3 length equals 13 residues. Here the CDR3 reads CATTSGSYNEQFF. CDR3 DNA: TGTGCCACCACAAGCGGATCCTACAATGAGCAGTTCTTC.

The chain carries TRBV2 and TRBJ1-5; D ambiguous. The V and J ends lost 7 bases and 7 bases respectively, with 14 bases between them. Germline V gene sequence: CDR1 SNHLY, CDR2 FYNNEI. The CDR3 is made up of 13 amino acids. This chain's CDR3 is CASTAGNQQPQHF. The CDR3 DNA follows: TGTGCCAGCACGGCAGGTAACCAACAGCCCCAGCATTTT. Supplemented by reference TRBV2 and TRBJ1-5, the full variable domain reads EPEVTQTPSHQVTQMGQEVILRCVPISNHLYFYWYRQILGQKVEFLVSFYNNEISEKSEIFDDQFSVERPDGSNFTLKIRSTKLEDSAMYFCASTAGNQQPQHFGDGTRLSIL.

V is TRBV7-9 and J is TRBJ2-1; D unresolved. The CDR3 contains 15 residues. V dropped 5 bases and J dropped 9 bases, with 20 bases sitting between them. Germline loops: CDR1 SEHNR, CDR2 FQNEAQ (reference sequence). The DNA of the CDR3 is TGTGCCAGCAGCCAAAAGGACCCTGTTTTAGGTGAGCAGTTCTTC. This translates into CASSQKDPVLGEQFF. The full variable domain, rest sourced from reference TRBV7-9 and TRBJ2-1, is DTGVSQNPRHKITKRGQNVTFRCDPISEHNRLYWYRQTLGQGPEFLTYFQNEAQLEKSRLLSDRFSAERPKGSFSTLEIQRTEQGDSAMYLCASSQKDPVLGEQFFGPGTRLTVL.

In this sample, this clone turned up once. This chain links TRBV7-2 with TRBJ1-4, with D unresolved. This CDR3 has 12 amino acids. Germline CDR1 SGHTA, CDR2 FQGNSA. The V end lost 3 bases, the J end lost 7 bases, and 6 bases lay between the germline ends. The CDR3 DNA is TGTGCCAGCAGCTTTGGGAGTGAAAAACTGTTTTTT. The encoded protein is CASSFGSEKLFF.

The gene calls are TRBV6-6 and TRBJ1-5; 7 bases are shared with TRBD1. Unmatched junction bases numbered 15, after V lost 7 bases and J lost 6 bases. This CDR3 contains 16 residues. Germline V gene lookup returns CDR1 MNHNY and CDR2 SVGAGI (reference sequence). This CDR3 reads CASTQTVQGSSQPQHF. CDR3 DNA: TGTGCCAGCACCCAGACGGTACAGGGGAGTAGTCAGCCCCAGCATTTT.

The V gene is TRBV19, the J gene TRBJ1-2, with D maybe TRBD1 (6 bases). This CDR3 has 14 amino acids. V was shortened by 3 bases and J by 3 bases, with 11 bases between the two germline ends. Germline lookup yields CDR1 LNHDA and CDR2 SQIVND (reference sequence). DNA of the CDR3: TGTGCCAGTAGTATGGCCAGGGGCGACTATGGCTACACCTTC. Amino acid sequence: CASSMARGDYGYTF.

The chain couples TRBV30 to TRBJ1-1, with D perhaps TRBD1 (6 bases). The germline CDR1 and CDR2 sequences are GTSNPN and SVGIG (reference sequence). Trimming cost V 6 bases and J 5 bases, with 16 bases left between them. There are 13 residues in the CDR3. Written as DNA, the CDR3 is TGTGCCTGCCAGCAAAGGGGGGGAACTGAAGCTTTCTTT. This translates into CACQQRGGTEAFF.

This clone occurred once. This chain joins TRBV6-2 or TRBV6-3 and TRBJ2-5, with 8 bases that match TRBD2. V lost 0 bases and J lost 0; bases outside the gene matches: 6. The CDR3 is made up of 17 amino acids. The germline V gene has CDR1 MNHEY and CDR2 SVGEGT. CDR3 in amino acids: CASSYSLSGGYQETQYF. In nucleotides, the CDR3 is TGTGCCAGCAGTTACTCGTTGAGCGGGGGTTACCAAGAGACCCAGTACTTC.

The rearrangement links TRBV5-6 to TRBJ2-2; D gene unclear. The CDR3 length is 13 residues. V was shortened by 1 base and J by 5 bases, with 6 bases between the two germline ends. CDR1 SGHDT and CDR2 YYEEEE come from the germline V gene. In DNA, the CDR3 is TGTGCCAGCAGCTTGCAAGAAACCGGGGAGCTGTTTTTT. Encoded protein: CASSLQETGELFF.

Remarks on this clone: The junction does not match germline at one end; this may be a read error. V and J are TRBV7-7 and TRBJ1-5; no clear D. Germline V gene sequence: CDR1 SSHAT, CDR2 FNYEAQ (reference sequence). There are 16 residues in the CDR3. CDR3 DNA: TGTGCTAGCAGCTTAGTGGTAGTTGAGAGCAATCAGCCCCAGCATTTT. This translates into CASSLVVVESNQPQHF. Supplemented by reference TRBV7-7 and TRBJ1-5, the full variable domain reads GAGVSQSPRYKVTKRGQDVTLRCDPISSHATLYWYQQALGQGPEFLTYFNYEAQPDKSGLPSDRFSAERPEGSISTLTIQRTEQRDSAMYRCASSLVVVESNQPQHFGDGTRLSIL.

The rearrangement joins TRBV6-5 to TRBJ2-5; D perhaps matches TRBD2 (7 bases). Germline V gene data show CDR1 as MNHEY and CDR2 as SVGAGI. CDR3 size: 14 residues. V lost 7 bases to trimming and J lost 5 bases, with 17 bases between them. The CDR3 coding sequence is TGTGCCAGCACCGAAGGGGGGGGCCGGGAGACCCAGTACTTC. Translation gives CASTEGGGRETQYF.

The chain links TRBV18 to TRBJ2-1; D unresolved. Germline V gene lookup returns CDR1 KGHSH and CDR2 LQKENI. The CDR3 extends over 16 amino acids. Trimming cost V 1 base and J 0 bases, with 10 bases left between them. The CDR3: CASSPRVPSSYNEQFF. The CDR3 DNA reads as TGTGCCAGCTCACCACGCGTCCCGAGCTCCTACAATGAGCAGTTCTTC.

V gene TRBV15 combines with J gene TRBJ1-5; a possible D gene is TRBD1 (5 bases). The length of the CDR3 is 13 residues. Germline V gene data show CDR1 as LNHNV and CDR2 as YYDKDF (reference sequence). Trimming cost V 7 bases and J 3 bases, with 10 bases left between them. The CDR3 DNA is TGTGCCACCACCGCAGGGTACAATCAGCCCCAGCATTTT. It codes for CATTAGYNQPQHF.